This record covers a single TCR beta chain. Original processing methods: Estimated nucleated cell counts came from reference gene primer amplification. Profiled with immunoSEQ multiplex PCR; TCRdb holds only in-frame clones, not every one. V and J calls and clone size follow that table, whereas D and trimming were derived from the DNA. The sample holds under 300,000 clones, about nine tenths seen once. The CDR3 length is 14 residues. Germline V gene sequence: CDR1 SGHRS, CDR2 YFSETQ. V lost 3 bases and J lost 6; bases outside the gene matches: 3. The data stem from a study of blood T cell repertoires in COVID-19. For the study at large: Samples representing acute and convalescent COVID-19 were sourced from the United States, Italy and Spain. Sources were T cells, B-cell-depleted T cells, or PBMCs; the material itself was cDNA or gDNA.

This receptor was identified in a man aged 50-59 years with acute or convalescent COVID-19. Source material: peripheral blood. The chain links TRBV5-1 to TRBJ2-1; 10 bases match TRBD1. CDR3 sequence: CASSSGTGANEQFF. The CDR3 DNA follows: TGCGCCAGCAGCTCTGGGACAGGGGCCAATGAGCAGTTCTTC.